These 3 T cell receptor beta chains share one sample of origin, sequenced in a study of response to subunit inactivated influenza vaccine. TCRdb re-analysed the RT-PCR reads in MiXCR, keeping a single row per CDR3 protein. The sample holds over 150,000 distinct CDR3 sequences, roughly a tenth seen once. The starting material was non-naive T cells sorted from PBMCs, obtained about 40 days after vaccination. The receptors originated from a man aged 50 to 59 who received an inactivated influenza vaccine.

This clonotype was counted at least ten times. The chain uses TRBV12-3 or TRBV12-4 and TRBJ1-4; TRBD1 might be the D (6 bases). This CDR3 is 13 amino acids long. Trimming took off 6 bases at V and 11 bases at J, with 16 bases between the two ends. CDR3 nucleotide sequence: TGTGCCAGCAGGCAGGGCGAAGGGGGTAAACTGTTTTTT. Translating it yields CASRQGEGGKLFF.

This clonotype occurred many times. This chain joins TRBV29-1 and TRBJ2-7; no firm D call. The CDR3 is made up of 11 amino acids. CDR1 and CDR2 (germline): SQVTM, ANQGSEA. V dropped 3 bases and J dropped 2 bases, with 5 bases sitting between them. CDR3 coding DNA: TGCAGCGTTGATGATGCCTACGAGCAGTACTTC. This encodes CSVDDAYEQYF.

The gene calls are TRBV15 and TRBJ2-1; possible D gene TRBD1, 5 bases. The CDR3 runs 13 residues. Germline assignment: CDR1 LNHNV and CDR2 YYDKDF (reference sequence). V lost 5 bases and J lost 2, with 7 bases in between. The CDR3 sequence: CATSGQTYNEQFF. In DNA form, the CDR3 reads TGTGCCACCAGCGGACAAACCTACAATGAGCAGTTCTTC.